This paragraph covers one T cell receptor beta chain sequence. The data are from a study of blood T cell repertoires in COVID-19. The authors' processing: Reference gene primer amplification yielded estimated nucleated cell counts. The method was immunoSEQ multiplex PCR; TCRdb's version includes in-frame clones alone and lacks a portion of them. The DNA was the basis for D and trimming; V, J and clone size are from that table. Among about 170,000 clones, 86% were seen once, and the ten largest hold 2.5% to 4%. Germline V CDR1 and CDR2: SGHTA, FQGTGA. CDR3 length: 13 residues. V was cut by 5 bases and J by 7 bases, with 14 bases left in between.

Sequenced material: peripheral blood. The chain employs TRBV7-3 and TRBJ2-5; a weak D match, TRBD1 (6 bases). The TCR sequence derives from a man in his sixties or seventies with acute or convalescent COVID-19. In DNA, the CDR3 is TGTGCCAGCAGCGTGACAGGCCCAGGGACCCAGTACTTC. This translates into CASSVTGPGTQYF. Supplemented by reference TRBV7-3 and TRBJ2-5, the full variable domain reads GAGVSQTPSNKVTEKGKYVELRCDPISGHTALYWYRQSLGQGPEFLIYFQGTGAADDSGLPNDRFFAVRPEGSVSTLKIQRTERGDSAVYLCASSVTGPGTQYFGPGTRLLVL.